These 32 T cell receptor beta chains were all obtained from the same sample, sequenced in a study of T cells in Graves' hyperthyroidism and ophthalmopathy. There were TCR beta CDR3 regions amplified from RNA transcripts. HTBI primers were used for first-round RT-PCR of the TCR CDR3. MiXCR was run by TCRdb on the multiplex PCR reads, yielding one entry per CDR3 protein. The sample has around 300,000 distinct CDR3 sequences; roughly a fifth are singletons. Source material: blood. These receptors all stem from a man aged 45-65 years with Graves' ophthalmopathy.

In this sample, this clonotype turned up a few times. The chain couples TRBV28 to TRBJ2-2; D is uncertain. CDR1 is MDHEN and CDR2 is SYDVKM in the germline V gene. Trimming stripped 8 bases from V and 4 bases from J, with 11 bases between. This CDR3 spans 13 amino acids. The CDR3 DNA sequence: TGTGCCAGCTTCGAGCGTACCACCGGGGAGCTGTTTTTT. Translation: CASFERTTGELFF.

This clonotype was counted between two and nine times. V and J are TRBV28 and TRBJ2-5, with TRBD2 identical over 9 bases. The germline V gene encodes CDR1 MDHEN and CDR2 SYDVKM. The CDR3 totals 14 residues. The junction had 4 bases not matched to a gene; V was cut back by 3 bases and J by 5 bases. CDR3 residues: CASSFSGRGETQYF. In DNA form, the CDR3 reads TGTGCCAGCAGTTTTAGCGGGAGAGGTGAGACCCAGTACTTC. Combining the CDR3 with reference TRBV28 and TRBJ2-5 gives the whole variable domain DVKVTQSSRYLVKRTGEKVFLECVQDMDHENMFWYRQDPGLGLRLIYFSYDVKMKEKGDIPEGYSVSREKKERFSLILESASTNQTSMYLCASSFSGRGETQYFGPGTRLLVL.

The V call is TRBV29-1, the J call TRBJ2-5; D is ambiguous. The CDR3 runs 12 residues. Germline V gene sequence: CDR1 SQVTM, CDR2 ANQGSEA. V lost 8 bases, J lost 1 base, and 11 bases lay in between. The CDR3 region is CSQKGSQETQYF. The CDR3 nucleotides read TGCAGCCAAAAGGGTTCCCAAGAGACCCAGTACTTC.

This clonotype was counted at least ten times. The genes are TRBV7-2 and TRBJ2-1; 7 positions match TRBD1. V lost 0 bases, J lost 7 bases, and 6 bases stayed unmatched. CDR3 length: 15 residues. The germline V gene has CDR1 SGHTA and CDR2 FQGNSA. The CDR3 DNA sequence: TGTGCCAGCAGCTTAGCGCCCACAGGGGTTAATGAGCAGTTCTTC. It is translated as CASSLAPTGVNEQFF.

This clonotype was observed many times. The chain joins TRBV5-1 to TRBJ2-3; D might be TRBD1 or TRBD2, each matching 5 bases. Trimming removed 0 bases at V and 2 bases at J, with 13 bases between. The CDR3 spans 16 residues. From germline, CDR1 is SGHRS and CDR2 YFSETQ. The CDR3 sequence is CASSLGGNSVTDTQYF. In DNA form, the CDR3 reads TGCGCCAGCAGCTTGGGGGGGAATTCAGTCACAGATACGCAGTATTTT.

This clonotype was seen at least ten times. J is TRBJ2-7 and V is TRBV15, with 11 bases identical to TRBD2. The V gene's germline CDR1 is LNHNV and CDR2 YYDKDF (reference sequence). Trimming cost V 8 bases and J 5 bases; bases outside gene matches: 8. CDR3 length equals 14 residues. The CDR3 bases are TGTGCCACCGGTCGACTAGCGGGATCCCACGAGCAGTACTTC. The encoded protein is CATGRLAGSHEQYF.

The V and J genes are TRBV28 and TRBJ1-5; tentative D call: TRBD1 (6 bases). The CDR3 has 16 residues. Trimming shortened V by 6 bases and J by 2 bases, and 17 bases separated the two germline ends. In germline, CDR1 is MDHEN, CDR2 SYDVKM. For the CDR3, the DNA is TGTGCCAGCAGCAAAACCCGAAGACAGGGCAATCAGCCCCAGCATTTT. This encodes CASSKTRRQGNQPQHF.

This clonotype was counted once. A much larger clone is a single base away; this may be a read error. V gene TRBV28 combines with J gene TRBJ1-1, with TRBD1 as a possible D gene (6 bases). The CDR3 covers 13 residues. CDR1 MDHEN and CDR2 SYDVKM come from the germline V gene. In nucleotides, the CDR3 is TGTTCCAGCCGTTCACAGGGTTACACTGAAGCTTTCTTT. Its translation: CSSRSQGYTEAFF.

V gene TRBV20-1 combines with J gene TRBJ2-3, with D uncertain. Trimming took off 1 base at V and 2 bases at J, with 10 bases between the two ends. The CDR3 runs 14 residues. Germline lookup yields CDR1 DFQATT and CDR2 SNEGSKA (reference sequence). The CDR3, as DNA: TGCAGTGCTAGAGTAGGGCAGCTCACAGATACGCAGTATTTT. Amino acids: CSARVGQLTDTQYF.

This clonotype was found many times. The rearrangement links TRBV2 to TRBJ2-1; 11 nucleotides line up with TRBD2. The V and J ends lost 6 bases and 0 bases, in that order; junction bases with no gene match: 7. The CDR3 consists of 17 residues. Germline V gene lookup returns CDR1 SNHLY and CDR2 FYNNEI. For the CDR3, the DNA is TGTGCCAGCAGGGTAGCGGGAGGGCGGAGCTCCTACAATGAGCAGTTCTTC. Amino acids: CASRVAGGRSSYNEQFF.

The chain recombines TRBV5-4 with TRBJ2-7; TRBD2 matches 7 bases. Germline V gives CDR1 SGHNT, CDR2 YYREEE (reference sequence). The CDR3 spans 14 residues. The trim removed 4 bases at V and 6 bases at J, leaving 10 bases unmatched. The CDR3: CASSLDGGGFEQYF. CDR3 DNA sequence: TGTGCCAGCAGCCTCGACGGGGGAGGGTTCGAGCAGTACTTC. Full variable domain (missing parts from reference TRBV5-4 and TRBJ2-7): ETGVTQSPTHLIKTRGQQVTLRCSSQSGHNTVSWYQQALGQGPQFIFQYYREEENGRGNFPPRFSGLQFPNYSSELNVNALELDDSALYLCASSLDGGGFEQYFGPGTRLTVT.

This clonotype was picked up many times. The gene calls are TRBV7-2 and TRBJ2-7; either TRBD1 or TRBD2 may fit D (5 bases each). CDR3 length equals 16 residues. Germline V lookup: CDR1 SGHTA, CDR2 FQGNSA. V gave up 3 bases and J gave up 4 bases, with 19 bases separating them. The CDR3 spells CASSFQPGRGLYEQYF. CDR3 DNA sequence: TGTGCCAGCAGCTTTCAGCCGGGCCGGGGCCTTTACGAGCAGTACTTC.

This clonotype was picked up a small number of times. This chain joins TRBV28 and TRBJ1-5, with D possibly matching TRBD1 (5 bases). The length of the CDR3 is 14 residues. The germline V and J ends were trimmed by 7 bases and 3 bases, with 13 bases remaining between them. Germline V gene data show CDR1 as MDHEN and CDR2 as SYDVKM. CDR3 sequence (DNA): TGTGCCAGCACCGTCGGGGGGAACAATCAGCCCCAGCATTTT. It yields the protein CASTVGGNNQPQHF.

This sequence joins TRBV19 and TRBJ2-3, with a possible D match to TRBD2 (6 bases). This CDR3 has 14 amino acids. Germline CDR1 reads LNHDA; CDR2 reads SQIVND (reference sequence). V was shortened by 0 bases and J by 7 bases, with 11 bases between the two germline ends. As DNA, the CDR3 is TGTGCCAGTAGTATAGACTCTAGCGCGTATACGCAGTATTTT. Its protein product is CASSIDSSAYTQYF.

J is TRBJ2-7 and V is TRBV6-1, with 7 bases fitting TRBD1. V shed 5 bases, J shed 5 bases, and the junction held 9 bases outside the gene matches. This CDR3 region has 14 residues. Germline V gene sequence: CDR1 MNHNS, CDR2 SASEGT. DNA of the CDR3: TGTGCCAGCAGTCAACTGACAGGGTCCCACGAGCAGTACTTC. Its protein product is CASSQLTGSHEQYF.

This clonotype was detected a few times. The chain recombines TRBV20-1 with TRBJ2-7; D is unresolved. Per germline, CDR1 DFQATT and CDR2 SNEGSKA (reference sequence). Trimming pared 1 base from V and 6 bases from J, leaving 7 bases between. There are 11 residues in the CDR3. The CDR3 sequence is CSARVSGEQYF. The CDR3 DNA sequence: TGCAGTGCTAGAGTGTCTGGCGAGCAGTACTTC.

The rearrangement uses TRBV18 and TRBJ2-7; 9 bases map to TRBD1. Germline loops: CDR1 KGHSH, CDR2 LQKENI. This CDR3 spans 13 amino acids. V shed 8 bases, J shed 3 bases, and the junction held 5 bases outside the gene matches. CDR3 sequence: CASPGTGNYEQYF. The CDR3 coding sequence is TGTGCCAGCCCTGGGACAGGGAACTACGAGCAGTACTTC.

Regarding this clonotype: This may stem from a read error, because a much larger clone lies one nucleotide away. Without the conserved terminal phenylalanine or tryptophan, this CDR3 likely stems from a read error. The CDR3 coding sequence is TGCAGTGCTAGGGCCTACATTCAAGGGAGGGAGACCGGGGAGCTGTTTCTT. Protein sequence: CSARAYIQGRETGELFL. V usage is TRBV20-1 and J usage is TRBJ2-2; 7 bases line up with TRBD2. The CDR3 extends over 17 amino acids. V shed 3 bases, J shed 5 bases, and the junction held 15 bases outside the gene matches. Per germline, CDR1 DFQATT and CDR2 SNEGSKA (reference sequence).

There are many counts of this clonotype. The chain links TRBV30 to TRBJ1-2; D perhaps matches TRBD1 (5 bases). CDR3 length equals 12 residues. Deletions cut 2 bases from V and 8 bases from J, with 12 bases between. CDR1 GTSNPN and CDR2 SVGIG come from the germline V gene (reference sequence). The CDR3 sequence is CAWSSGVGGYTF. CDR3 in DNA: TGTGCCTGGAGTTCGGGGGTGGGAGGCTACACCTTC. The full variable domain, rest sourced from reference TRBV30 and TRBJ1-2, is SQTIHQWPATLVQPVGSPLSLECTVEGTSNPNLYWYRQAAGRGLQLLFYSVGIGQISSEVPQNLSASRPQDRQFILSSKKLLLSDSGFYLCAWSSGVGGYTFGSGTRLTVV.

The chain links TRBV14 to TRBJ1-1; 7 bases are shared with TRBD1. V was clipped by 4 bases and J by 5 bases; unmatched bases: 7. Germline V CDR1 and CDR2: SGHDN, FVKESK. The CDR3 has 14 amino acids. In DNA, the CDR3 is TGTGCCAGCAGCCGGACACGGACAGGAACTGAAGCTTTCTTT. As protein: CASSRTRTGTEAFF. Using reference TRBV14 and TRBJ1-1 for the parts outside the CDR3, the full variable domain is EAGVTQFPSHSVIEKGQTVTLRCDPISGHDNLYWYRRVMGKEIKFLLHFVKESKQDESGMPNNRFLAERTGGTYSTLKVQPAELEDSGVYFCASSRTRTGTEAFFGQGTRLTVV.

This clonotype was detected a few times. This clone may be a read error of a much larger clone one base away. V and J are TRBV28 and TRBJ1-2; 7 bases are a match to TRBD1. Per germline, CDR1 MDHEN and CDR2 SYDVKM. The CDR3 runs to 14 residues. V trimming: 8 bases; J trimming: 4 bases; junction bases outside the gene matches: 10. CDR3 in amino acids: CASGRGQNPYGYTF. The DNA for the CDR3 is TGTGCCAGCGGGAGGGGGCAGAACCCCTATGGCTACACCTTC.

V is TRBV12-3 or TRBV12-4 and J is TRBJ1-2; D remains ambiguous. The CDR3 runs to 14 residues. Trimming took 2 bases from V and 4 from J, leaving 11 bases between them. The CDR3 is CASSLTQDGYGYTF. For the CDR3, the DNA is TGTGCCAGCAGTTTAACCCAGGACGGCTATGGCTACACCTTC.

The chain joins TRBV20-1 to TRBJ1-1; D not certain. The CDR3 length is 13 residues. Trimming removed 5 bases at V and 7 bases at J, with 17 bases between. Germline loops: CDR1 DFQATT, CDR2 SNEGSKA (reference sequence). Here the CDR3 reads CSAGLTLRSEAFF. Here the CDR3 DNA reads TGCAGTGCTGGATTAACTCTCAGGAGTGAAGCTTTCTTT.

This clonotype was counted a single time. The chain carries TRBV20-1 and TRBJ1-2, with D possibly being TRBD1 (5 bases). The CDR3 sequence is 12 residues long. The V and J ends lost 5 bases and 6 bases respectively, with 13 bases between them. The germline V gene has CDR1 DFQATT and CDR2 SNEGSKA (reference sequence). CDR3 nucleotides: TGCAGTGCTGGGACGGGAATTGATGGCTACACCTTC. Translating it yields CSAGTGIDGYTF.

Only a few counts were recorded for this clonotype. The chain carries TRBV20-1 and TRBJ1-2; 9 positions match TRBD1. Germline CDR1 DFQATT, CDR2 SNEGSKA (reference sequence). There are 14 residues in the CDR3. V lost 4 bases, J lost 4 bases, and 7 bases stayed unmatched. The CDR3 sequence: CSAKPQGAGYGYTF. The CDR3 nucleotides are TGCAGTGCTAAACCACAGGGGGCCGGCTATGGCTACACCTTC.

This clonotype was observed at least ten times. The genes are TRBV28 and TRBJ2-3, with D possibly TRBD1 on 6 matching bases. This CDR3 comprises 15 residues. The V end was cut by 6 bases, the J end by 7 bases, with 20 bases between. In germline, CDR1 is MDHEN, CDR2 SYDVKM. The DNA for the CDR3 is TGTGCCAGCAGCTTTAGTGGGGCTAGGGGGTATACGCAGTATTTT. Translated, it gives CASSFSGARGYTQYF.

This clonotype was counted between two and nine times. V and J are TRBV20-1 and TRBJ1-6; 9 bases map to TRBD1. The V and J ends lost 3 bases and 10 bases, in that order; junction bases with no gene match: 7. Per germline, CDR1 DFQATT and CDR2 SNEGSKA (reference sequence). The CDR3 sequence is 14 residues long. CDR3 in amino acids: CSASLGQGSSPLHF. For the CDR3, the DNA is TGCAGTGCTAGCCTCGGACAGGGGTCCTCACCCCTCCACTTT.

Of note for this clonotype: A junction boundary mismatches the germline segment, possibly from a read error. The gene calls are TRBV28 and TRBJ2-2; the match to TRBD2 covers 7 bases. The CDR3 length is 15 residues. Germline CDR1 and CDR2: MDHEN and SYDVKM. This CDR3 reads CASSLRGMRAGGLFF. The DNA of the CDR3 is TGTGCCAGCAGTTTGCGGGGGATGCGGGCCGGGGGGCTGTTTTTT.

This clonotype was found many times. V usage is TRBV20-1 and J usage is TRBJ1-5; D is perhaps TRBD1 (5 bases). Between the trimmed V and J ends, which lost 1 base and 0 bases, there was a span of 10 bases. Germline CDR1 and CDR2: DFQATT and SNEGSKA (reference sequence). The CDR3 spans 15 residues. DNA for the CDR3: TGCAGTGCTAGAGGGCGACAGCATAGCAATCAGCCCCAGCATTTT. Encoded protein: CSARGRQHSNQPQHF.

Only a few counts were recorded for this clonotype. The rearrangement joins TRBV9 to TRBJ2-5, with D maybe TRBD2 (6 bases). The germline gives CDR1 SGDLS, CDR2 YYNGEE. This CDR3 is 15 amino acids long. Trimming removed 0 bases at V and 3 bases at J, with 12 bases between. CDR3 nucleotide sequence: TGTGCCAGCAGCGTAGGACATGGGGGGAAAGAGACCCAGTACTTC. It codes for CASSVGHGGKETQYF.

This clonotype has a count of ten or more. V and J are TRBV28 and TRBJ2-1, with a tentative D call TRBD2 (7 bases). The germline CDR1 and CDR2 sequences are MDHEN and SYDVKM. V dropped 3 bases and J dropped 2 bases, with 20 bases sitting between them. The CDR3 runs 18 residues. CDR3 coding DNA: TGTGCCAGCAGTTTGGGTCCCTTGGGGGGGGGCACCTACAATGAGCAGTTCTTC. Its translation: CASSLGPLGGGTYNEQFF. Full variable domain (missing parts from reference TRBV28 and TRBJ2-1): DVKVTQSSRYLVKRTGEKVFLECVQDMDHENMFWYRQDPGLGLRLIYFSYDVKMKEKGDIPEGYSVSREKKERFSLILESASTNQTSMYLCASSLGPLGGGTYNEQFFGPGTRLTVL.

The table lists this clonotype with a few counts. The V call is TRBV29-1, the J call TRBJ2-1; D is uncertain. With 6 bases removed from V and 0 bases from J, the gap between germline ends came to 12 bases. This CDR3 spans 14 amino acids. In germline, CDR1 is SQVTM, CDR2 ANQGSEA. The CDR3 coding sequence is TGCAGCGTCCTAGTGGGCAGCTCCTACAATGAGCAGTTCTTC. Residues: CSVLVGSSYNEQFF.